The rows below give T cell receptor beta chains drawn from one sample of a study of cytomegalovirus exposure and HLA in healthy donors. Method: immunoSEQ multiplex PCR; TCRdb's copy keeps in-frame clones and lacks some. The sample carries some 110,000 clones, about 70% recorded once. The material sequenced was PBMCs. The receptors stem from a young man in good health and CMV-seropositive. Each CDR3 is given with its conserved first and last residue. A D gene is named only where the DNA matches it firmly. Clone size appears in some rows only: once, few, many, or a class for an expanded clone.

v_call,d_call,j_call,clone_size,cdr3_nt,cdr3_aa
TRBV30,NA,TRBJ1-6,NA,TGTGCCTGGACTCCAGACGGGTATTCACCCCTCCACTTT,CAWTPDGYSPLHF
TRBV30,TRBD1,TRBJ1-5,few,TGTGCCTGGAGTCTGCGGGGGTCGGGACAGGGGGGGAATCAGCCCCAGCATTTT,CAWSLRGSGQGGNQPQHF
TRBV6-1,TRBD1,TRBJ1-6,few,TGTGCCAGCAGTGAGCAGGACAGGGGACACTATAATTCACCCCTCCACTTT,CASSEQDRGHYNSPLHF
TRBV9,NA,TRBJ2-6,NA,TGTGCCAGCAGCGGGGGGGTCTCTGGGGCCAACGTCCTGACTTTC,CASSGGVSGANVLTF
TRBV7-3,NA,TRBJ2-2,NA,TGTGCCAGCAGCCTAGGCCCGGCCGGGGAGCTGTTTTTT,CASSLGPAGELFF
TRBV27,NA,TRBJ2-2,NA,TGTGCCAGCAGTACAACGGGTCCGGGCGGGGAGCTGTTTTTT,CASSTTGPGGELFF
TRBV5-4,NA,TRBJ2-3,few,TGTGCCAGCAGCTTGCCCCTTAGCACAGATACGCAGTATTTT,CASSLPLSTDTQYF
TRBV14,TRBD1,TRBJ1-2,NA,TGTGCCAGCAGACACTCAGGGGGCGGTAACTATGGCTACACCTTC,CASRHSGGGNYGYTF
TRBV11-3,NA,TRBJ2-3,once,TGTGCCAGCACCTCTTCGTGGCGGAAGAGCACAGATACGCAGTATTTT,CASTSSWRKSTDTQYF
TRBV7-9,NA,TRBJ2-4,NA,TGTGCCAGCAGCTTCGGAGAAAACATTCAGTACTTC,CASSFGENIQYF
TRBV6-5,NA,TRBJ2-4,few,TGTGCCAGCAGTTACGGCGGCATAGCCAAAAACATTCAGTACTTC,CASSYGGIAKNIQYF
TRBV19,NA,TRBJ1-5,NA,TGTGCCAGTAGTATCTCACCAGGGGATCAGCCCCAGCATTTT,CASSISPGDQPQHF
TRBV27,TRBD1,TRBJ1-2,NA,TGTGCCAGCAGTCCCCGGACAGGGGGATTATATGGCTACACCTTC,CASSPRTGGLYGYTF
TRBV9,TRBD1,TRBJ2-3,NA,TGTGCCAGCAGCGTCCCTCGGGACAGGGGCCGTCCTCTATCATTCACAGATACGCAGTATTTT,CASSVPRDRGRPLSFTDTQYF
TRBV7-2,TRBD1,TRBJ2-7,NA,TGTGCCAGCAGCTTACAAAGGGGGCTATCCTACGAGCAGTACTTC,CASSLQRGLSYEQYF
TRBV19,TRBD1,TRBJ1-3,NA,TGTGCCAGTACCCCCCTTTTCGGACAGGCCGCCACCGGGGGAAACACCATATATTTT,CASTPLFGQAATGGNTIYF
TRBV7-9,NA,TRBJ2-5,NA,TGTGCCAGCAGCTTAGTGGGGGGCCAAGAGACCCAGTACTTC,CASSLVGGQETQYF
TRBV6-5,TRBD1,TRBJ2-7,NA,TGTGCCAGCAGACGAACAGGGGACGAGCAGTACTTC,CASRRTGDEQYF
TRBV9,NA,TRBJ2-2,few,TGTGCCAGCAGCACGCAGGATTCGAACACCGGGGAGCTGTTTTTT,CASSTQDSNTGELFF
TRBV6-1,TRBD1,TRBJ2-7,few,TGTGCCAGCAGTGACCTCGACAGGGTATACGAGCAGTACTTC,CASSDLDRVYEQYF
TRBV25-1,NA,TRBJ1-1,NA,TGTGCCAGTCTACAGGGTACTGAAGCTTTCTTT,CASLQGTEAFF
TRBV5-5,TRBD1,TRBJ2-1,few,TGTGCCAGCAGCTTGGACAGGGGGTCATACAATGAGCAGTTCTTC,CASSLDRGSYNEQFF
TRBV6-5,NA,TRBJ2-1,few,TGTGCCAGCAGTTACTCGGCTAGCTCCTACAATGAGCAGTTCTTC,CASSYSASSYNEQFF
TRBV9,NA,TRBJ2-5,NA,TGTGCCAGCAGCTCGGAAGAGACCCAGTACTTC,CASSSEETQYF
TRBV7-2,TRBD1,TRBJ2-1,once,TGTGCCAGCAGCTCCCCTACCAACAGGGGCGATGAGCAGTTCTTC,CASSSPTNRGDEQFF
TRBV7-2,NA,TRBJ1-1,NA,TGTGCCAGCAGCTTAGCCCTTACAGGGAATTCTGAAGCTTTCTTT,CASSLALTGNSEAFF
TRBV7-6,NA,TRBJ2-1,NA,TGTGCCAGCAGCCTTACGACAGGCACAACGTACAATGAGCAGTTCTTC,CASSLTTGTTYNEQFF
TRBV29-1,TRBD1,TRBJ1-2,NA,TGCAGCGTTGAAGCAGGGGGCTATGGCTACACCTTC,CSVEAGGYGYTF
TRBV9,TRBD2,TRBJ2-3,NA,TGTGCCAGCAGTCCGGGACTAGGTACTAGCACAGATACGCAGTATTTT,CASSPGLGTSTDTQYF
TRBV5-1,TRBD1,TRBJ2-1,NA,TGCGCCAGCAGCTTGCCGGGGACAGCTACCTACAATGAGCAGTTCTTC,CASSLPGTATYNEQFF
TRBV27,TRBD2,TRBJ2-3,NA,TGTGCCAGCAGTTCCCCAGGGAGACTAGCGGGGGGGTTTGCAGATACGCAGTATTTT,CASSSPGRLAGGFADTQYF
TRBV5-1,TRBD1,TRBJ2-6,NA,TGCGCCAGCAGCATGGGGACAGGGGGCTCGCTATCTGGGGCCAACGTCCTGACTTTC,CASSMGTGGSLSGANVLTF
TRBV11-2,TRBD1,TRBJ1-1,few,TGTGCCAGCAGCTTAGAGCCGGGACAGGGGGCTTTCTTT,CASSLEPGQGAFF
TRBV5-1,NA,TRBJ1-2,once,TGCGCCAGCAGCTTGGCCTGGGGGGAGGCGGACACCTTC,CASSLAWGEADTF
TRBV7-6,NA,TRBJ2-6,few,TGTGCCAGCAGCCCACTTCAGGGGTCAAGTGACTCTGGGGCCAACGTCCTGACTTTC,CASSPLQGSSDSGANVLTF
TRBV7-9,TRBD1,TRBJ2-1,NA,TGTGCCAGCAGCTCAGGACAGGGGAAGGGGGGACACAATGAGCAGTTCTTC,CASSSGQGKGGHNEQFF
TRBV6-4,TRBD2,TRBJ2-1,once,TGTGCCAGCAGTGACTCAGCGGGGGGCGGTGAGCAGTTCTTC,CASSDSAGGGEQFF
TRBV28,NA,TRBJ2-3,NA,TGTGCCAGCGGAGCAGGGGTCCCAGATACGCAGTATTTT,CASGAGVPDTQYF
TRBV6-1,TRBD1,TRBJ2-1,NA,TGTGCCAGCAGTGGGTCTGGGACAGGGGGCTCCCGTGTTTACAACAATGAGCAGTTCTTC,CASSGSGTGGSRVYNNEQFF
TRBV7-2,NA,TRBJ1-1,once,TGTGCCAGCAGCTTAGGGGCGCACACTGAAGCTTTCTTT,CASSLGAHTEAFF
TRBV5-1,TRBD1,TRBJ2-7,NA,TGCGCCAGCAGCTTACGGACAGGGAACCTAGGGAACGAGCAGTACTTC,CASSLRTGNLGNEQYF
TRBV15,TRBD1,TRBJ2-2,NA,TGTGCCACCAGCATACGACAGGGGGCTGGCACCGGGGAGCTGTTTTTT,CATSIRQGAGTGELFF
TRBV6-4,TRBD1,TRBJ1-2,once,TGTGCCACTTCCGAGGGGGCTGGCTACACCTTC,CATSEGAGYTF
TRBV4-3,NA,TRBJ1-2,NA,TGCGCCAGCAGCCAATCGGCGACAGAGACTAACTATGGCTACACCTTC,CASSQSATETNYGYTF
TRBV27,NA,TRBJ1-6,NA,TGTGCCAGCAGCCCTGGTATAGGGGTCCAGTATCATTCACCCCTCCACTTT,CASSPGIGVQYHSPLHF
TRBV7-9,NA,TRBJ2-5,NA,TGTGCCAGCAGCGCCCGGCTAGCGTCGGCAGGAGAGACCCAGTACTTC,CASSARLASAGETQYF
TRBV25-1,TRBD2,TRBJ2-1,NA,TGTGCCAGCAGTGATCCGACTAGCGGGAGGAATGAGCAGTTCTTC,CASSDPTSGRNEQFF
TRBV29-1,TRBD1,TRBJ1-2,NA,TGCAGCGTTTCGGGACAGCCAGCCTATGGCTACACCTTC,CSVSGQPAYGYTF
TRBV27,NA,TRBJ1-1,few,TGTGCCAGCAGTTTATCGACGGGGGGCACTGAAGCTTTCTTT,CASSLSTGGTEAFF